The source of this T cell receptor (beta chain) is a study of identical twins. TCRdb re-called the 5' RACE reads with MiXCR, one entry per CDR3 protein. The sample includes approximately 220,000 distinct CDR3 sequences, 7.5% of them seen just once. This clonotype was observed a handful of times. The CDR3 has 16 residues. V gave up 5 bases and J gave up 4 bases, with 18 bases separating them. This same sample was also taken into another study, of yellow fever vaccine responses in identical twins.

The origin of this receptor is a woman younger than 30 in good health. The sequenced sample consisted of memory (CD45RO+) T cells sorted from blood. The J gene is TRBJ2-4, the V gene TRBV12-3 or TRBV12-4; D may correspond to TRBD1 or TRBD2 (6 bases each). The CDR3 DNA sequence: TGTGCCAGCAGTCTGGGACTTCAAGGGGGGAAAAACATTCAGTACTTC. It codes for CASSLGLQGGKNIQYF.